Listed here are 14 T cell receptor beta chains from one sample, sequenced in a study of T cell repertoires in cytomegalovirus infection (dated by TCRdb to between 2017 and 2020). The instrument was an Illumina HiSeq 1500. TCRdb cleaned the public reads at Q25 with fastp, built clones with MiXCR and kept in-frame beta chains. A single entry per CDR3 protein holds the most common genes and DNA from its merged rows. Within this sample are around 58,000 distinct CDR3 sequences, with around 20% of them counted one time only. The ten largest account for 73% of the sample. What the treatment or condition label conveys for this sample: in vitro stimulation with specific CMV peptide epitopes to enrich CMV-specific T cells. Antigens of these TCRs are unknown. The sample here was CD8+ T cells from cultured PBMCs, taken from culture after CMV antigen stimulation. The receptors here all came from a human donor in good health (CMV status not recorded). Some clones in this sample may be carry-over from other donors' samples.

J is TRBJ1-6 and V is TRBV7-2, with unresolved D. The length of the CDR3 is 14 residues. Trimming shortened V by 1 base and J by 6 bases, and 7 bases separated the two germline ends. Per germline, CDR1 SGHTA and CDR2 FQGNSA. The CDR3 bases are TGTGCCAGCAGCTTAGACTTTTCTAATTCACCCCTCCACTTT. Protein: CASSLDFSNSPLHF.

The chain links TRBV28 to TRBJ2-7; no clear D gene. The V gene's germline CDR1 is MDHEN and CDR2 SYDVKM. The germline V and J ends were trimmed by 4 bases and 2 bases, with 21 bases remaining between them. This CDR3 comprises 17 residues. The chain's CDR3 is CASSSPPLLSSAYEQYF. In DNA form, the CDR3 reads TGTGCCAGCAGTTCCCCCCCATTACTAAGCTCGGCCTACGAGCAGTACTTC.

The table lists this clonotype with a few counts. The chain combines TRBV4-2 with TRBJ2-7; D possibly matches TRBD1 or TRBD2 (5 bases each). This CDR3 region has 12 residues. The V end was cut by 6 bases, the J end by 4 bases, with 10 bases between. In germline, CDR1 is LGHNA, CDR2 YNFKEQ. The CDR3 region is CASSPGLYEQYF. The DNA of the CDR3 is TGTGCCAGCAGTCCGGGGCTTTACGAGCAGTACTTC.

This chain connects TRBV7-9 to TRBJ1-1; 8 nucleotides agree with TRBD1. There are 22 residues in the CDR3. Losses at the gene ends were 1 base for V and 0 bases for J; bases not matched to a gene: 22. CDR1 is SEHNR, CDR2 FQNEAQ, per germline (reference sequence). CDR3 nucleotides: TGTGCCAGCAGCTTAGATTTACAGGGGGGGACAGTGAGAGTTACCCTGAACACTGAAGCTTTCTTT. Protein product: CASSLDLQGGTVRVTLNTEAFF.

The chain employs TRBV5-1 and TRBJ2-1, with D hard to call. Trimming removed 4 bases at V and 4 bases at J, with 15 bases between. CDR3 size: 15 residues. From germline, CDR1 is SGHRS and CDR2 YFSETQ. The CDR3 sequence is CASSPIEGPYNEQFF. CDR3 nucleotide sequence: TGCGCCAGCAGCCCTATTGAAGGCCCTTACAATGAGCAGTTCTTC.

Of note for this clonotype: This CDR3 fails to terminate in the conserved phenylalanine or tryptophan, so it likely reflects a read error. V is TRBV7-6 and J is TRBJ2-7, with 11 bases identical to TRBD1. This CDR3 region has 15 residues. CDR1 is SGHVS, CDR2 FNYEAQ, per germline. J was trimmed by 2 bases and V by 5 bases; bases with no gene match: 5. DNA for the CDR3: TGTGCCAGCAGCGGAGGGACAGGGGGTACCTACGAGCAGTACCTT. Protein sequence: CASSGGTGGTYEQYL.

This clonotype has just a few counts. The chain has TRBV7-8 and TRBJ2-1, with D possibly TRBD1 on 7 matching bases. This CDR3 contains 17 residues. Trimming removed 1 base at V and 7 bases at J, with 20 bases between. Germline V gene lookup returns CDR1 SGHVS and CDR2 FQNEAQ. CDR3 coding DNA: TGTGCCAGCAGCTTAGTGTCCTTGGAGGGGGCTGAGAATGAGCAGTTCTTC. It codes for CASSLVSLEGAENEQFF. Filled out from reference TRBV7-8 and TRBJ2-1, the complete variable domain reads GAGVSQSPRYKVAKRGQDVALRCDPISGHVSLFWYQQALGQGPEFLTYFQNEAQLDKSGLPSDRFFAERPEGSVSTLKIQRTQQEDSAVYLCASSLVSLEGAENEQFFGPGTRLTVL.

CDR3 DNA: TGTGCCAGCAGTTCCAACCCGACAGGTGGATCCTACGAGCAGTACTTC. Encoded protein: CASSSNPTGGSYEQYF. The V call is TRBV27, the J call TRBJ2-7, with D tentatively TRBD1 (6 bases). V was pared by 4 bases and J by 1 base, with 17 bases between. Germline CDR1 and CDR2: MNHEY and SMNVEV (reference sequence). There are 16 residues in the CDR3.

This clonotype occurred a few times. The CDR3, as DNA: TGCGCCAGCAGCCAGAGGACAGGGGGCGTAAAGAACACTGAAGCTTTCTTT. It translates to CASSQRTGGVKNTEAFF. This chain connects TRBV4-1 to TRBJ1-1; TRBD1 matches 11 bases. Per the germline V gene, CDR1 is MGHRA and CDR2 is YSYEKL. V trimming: 3 bases; J trimming: 1 base; junction bases outside the gene matches: 7. This CDR3 contains 17 residues.

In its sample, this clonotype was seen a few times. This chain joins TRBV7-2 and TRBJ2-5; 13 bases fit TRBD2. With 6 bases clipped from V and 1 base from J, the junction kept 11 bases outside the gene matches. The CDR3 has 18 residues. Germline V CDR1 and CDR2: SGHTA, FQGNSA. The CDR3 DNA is TGTGCCAGCAGAAAGAGCCCGGGACTAGCGGGGCTCCAAGAGACCCAGTACTTC. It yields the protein CASRKSPGLAGLQETQYF.

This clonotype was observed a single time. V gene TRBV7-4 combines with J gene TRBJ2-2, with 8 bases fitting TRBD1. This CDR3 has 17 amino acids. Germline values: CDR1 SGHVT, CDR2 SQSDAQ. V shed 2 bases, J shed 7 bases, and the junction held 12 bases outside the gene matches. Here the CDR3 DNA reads TGTGCCAGCAGCTTACAACAGGGGGGCAAGATCATCGGGGAGCTGTTTTTT. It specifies CASSLQQGGKIIGELFF.

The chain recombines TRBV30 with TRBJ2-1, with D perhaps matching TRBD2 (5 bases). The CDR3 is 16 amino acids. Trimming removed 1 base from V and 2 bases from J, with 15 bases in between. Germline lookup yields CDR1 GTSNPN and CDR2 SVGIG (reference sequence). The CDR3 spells CAWSDLAVTTYNEQFF. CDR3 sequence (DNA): TGTGCCTGGAGTGATCTAGCAGTCACTACCTACAATGAGCAGTTCTTC.

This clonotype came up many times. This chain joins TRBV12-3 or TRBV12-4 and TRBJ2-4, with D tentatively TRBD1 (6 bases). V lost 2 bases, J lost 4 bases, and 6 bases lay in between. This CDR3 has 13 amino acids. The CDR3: CASSLTGKNIQYF. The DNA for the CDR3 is TGTGCCAGCAGTTTAACAGGGAAAAACATTCAGTACTTC.

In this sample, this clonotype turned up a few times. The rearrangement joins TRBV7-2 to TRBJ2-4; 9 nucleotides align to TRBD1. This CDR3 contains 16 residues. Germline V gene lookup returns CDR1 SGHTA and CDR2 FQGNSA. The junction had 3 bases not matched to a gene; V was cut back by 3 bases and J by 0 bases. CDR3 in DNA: TGTGCCAGCAGCTTCACAGGGGGCTCAGCCAAAAACATTCAGTACTTC. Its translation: CASSFTGGSAKNIQYF.